The rows below give T cell receptor beta chains drawn from one sample of a study of neurological immune-mediated disorders. TCRdb fed the 5' RACE reads into MiXCR, producing one record per CDR3 protein. The sample includes some 25,000 distinct CDR3 sequences, over 6.5% of them seen just once. Material for sequencing was PBMCs. The receptors come from a woman in her thirties or forties in good health. The CDR3 runs from the conserved cysteine through the conserved F or W. The D gene is left open where the match is weak. Only part of the rows carry a size: once, few, many, or a class if the clone is expanded.

many	TRBV19	.	TRBJ2-7	TGTGCCAGTAGTATAATGGAGGGTACCTACGAGCAGTACTTC	CASSIMEGTYEQYF
many	TRBV2	TRBD1	TRBJ1-2	TGTGCCAGCACCTCGGACAGGGTGGGATATGGCTACACCTTC	CASTSDRVGYGYTF
few	TRBV2	.	TRBJ1-5	TGTGCCAGCAAGGGGGGGAGCAATCAGCCCCAGCATTTT	CASKGGSNQPQHF
.	TRBV7-9	TRBD1	TRBJ2-2	TGTTCCAGCAGCTTAGCCGGACAGGGCGGCGGGGAGTTGTTTTTT	CSSSLAGQGGGELFF
medium-sized	TRBV7-6	.	TRBJ1-4	TGTGCCAGCAGCTTAACCTTGTATAAGGCTAATGAAAAACTGTTTTTT	CASSLTLYKANEKLFF
many	TRBV29-1	TRBD1	TRBJ2-5	TGCAGCGTCGGGACAGGGGGCTCTAGGTCGGAGACCCAGTACTTC	CSVGTGGSRSETQYF
many	TRBV20-1	.	TRBJ1-2	TGCAGTGCTAGTCCACCTATCAACTATGGCTACACCTTC	CSASPPINYGYTF
once	TRBV20-1	.	TRBJ2-7	TGTAGTGCTAGTATTACAGGTACCGAGCAGTACTTC	CSASITGTEQYF
many	TRBV7-2	.	TRBJ1-2	TGTGCCAGCAGCTTAGTAAAGGGGAAGGGCTACACCTTC	CASSLVKGKGYTF
many	TRBV20-1	TRBD1	TRBJ2-5	TGCAGTGCTTACAGGGGGCTGCAAGAGACCCAGTACTTC	CSAYRGLQETQYF
many	TRBV12-3/TRBV12-4	TRBD2	TRBJ2-2	TGTGCCAGCAGCCTACGGGGACTAGCGGGAGCCGGGGAGCTGTTTTTT	CASSLRGLAGAGELFF
many	TRBV28	.	TRBJ2-7	TGTGCCAGCAGTTTAGGAAAGGGGGACGAGCAGTACTTC	CASSLGKGDEQYF
many	TRBV5-5	TRBD1	TRBJ1-6	TGTGCCAGCAGTCTCGGAACAGGGGTCTCACCCCTCCACTTT	CASSLGTGVSPLHF
many	TRBV19	TRBD2	TRBJ2-1	TGTGCCAGTACCGAGGAGGGACTAGCGGGAGGCAATGAGCAGTTCTTC	CASTEEGLAGGNEQFF
many	TRBV7-6	TRBD2	TRBJ2-5	TGTGCCAGCAGCGCGGGGGGCTATAAAGAGACCCAGTACTTC	CASSAGGYKETQYF
many	TRBV18	.	TRBJ2-5	TGTGCCAGCTCACCTCTAGCTGGAGAGACCCAGTACTTC	CASSPLAGETQYF
many	TRBV29-1	.	TRBJ2-7	TGCAGCGTTGAAGGTCGAGGGAGTTACGAGCAGTACTTC	CSVEGRGSYEQYF
many	TRBV5-1	TRBD2	TRBJ2-3	TGCGCCAGCAGCCCCGGACTAGCGGGGTTCACAGATACGCAGTATTTT	CASSPGLAGFTDTQYF
many	TRBV20-1	.	TRBJ2-3	TGCAGTGCTAGAGCCCCCACGGGACCAGATACGCAGTATTTT	CSARAPTGPDTQYF
many	TRBV7-2	.	TRBJ2-3	TGTGCCAGCAGCTCCCGCCGGCTTATGGCAGATACGCAGTATTTT	CASSSRRLMADTQYF
many	TRBV5-1	.	TRBJ2-2	TGCGCCAGCAGCTTGGATCTGGGCCGGGAGCTGTTTTTT	CASSLDLGRELFF
many	TRBV5-1	.	TRBJ2-1	TGCGCCAGCAGCCAGACAGAAAGTGAGCAGTTCTTC	CASSQTESEQFF
many	TRBV20-1	.	TRBJ2-7	TGCAGTGCTCAGGAGGGCCGGATCCACGAGCAGTACTTC	CSAQEGRIHEQYF
many	TRBV7-2	.	TRBJ2-3	TGTGCCAGCAGCTTAGAGGTAGTGGGCAGCACAGATACGCAGTATTTT	CASSLEVVGSTDTQYF
many	TRBV12-3/TRBV12-4	.	TRBJ1-3	TGTGCCAGCAGTACTCTCCGGAACTCTGGAAACACCATATATTTT	CASSTLRNSGNTIYF
many	TRBV10-3	TRBD2	TRBJ2-7	TGTGCCATCAGTGATAGCGGGACCTCCTACGAGCAGTACTTC	CAISDSGTSYEQYF
many	TRBV18	.	TRBJ1-1	TGTGCCAGCTCACCAAGAACCGAGGGCACTGAAGCTTTCTTT	CASSPRTEGTEAFF
many	TRBV20-1	.	TRBJ2-2	TGCAGTGCTAGATCGGGACCTCCACTGGTAGGGGAGCTGTTTTTT	CSARSGPPLVGELFF
many	TRBV24-1	TRBD2	TRBJ2-4	TGTGCCACCAGTGACCCTAGCGGGAGTAGCAAAAACATTCAGTACTTC	CATSDPSGSSKNIQYF
many	TRBV6-4	TRBD2	TRBJ2-3	TGTGCCAGCAGTGACGACAGCGGGAGGGCCACAGATACGCAGTATTTT	CASSDDSGRATDTQYF
many	TRBV12-3/TRBV12-4	.	TRBJ2-7	TGTGCCAGCGGAGCCCTCTCCTACGAGCAGTACTTC	CASGALSYEQYF
many	TRBV5-6	TRBD2	TRBJ2-7	TGTGCCAGCAGCAAAGAACGGGGGGCCTACGAGCAGTACTTC	CASSKERGAYEQYF
many	TRBV5-1	.	TRBJ1-5	TGCGCCAGCAGCTTGGGCAGGGAGAGCAATCAGCCCCAGCATTTT	CASSLGRESNQPQHF
many	TRBV20-1	.	TRBJ2-7	TGCAGTGCTAGCGCTCGACAGGTATACGAGCAGTACTTC	CSASARQVYEQYF
many	TRBV20-1	.	TRBJ2-7	TGCAGTGCTAGAGATCCATTACTAGAGAACGAGCAGTACTTC	CSARDPLLENEQYF
many	TRBV18	TRBD2	TRBJ2-3	TGTGCCAGCTCACCCCCGTGGAAGCGGGGCGAAGATACGCAGTATTTT	CASSPPWKRGEDTQYF
many	TRBV5-1	.	TRBJ2-3	TGCGCCAGCAGCCTAAACCCAAAACCACTAGCAGATACGCAGTATTTT	CASSLNPKPLADTQYF
many	TRBV7-2	.	TRBJ2-5	TGTGCCAGCAGCTTAGCGTCCGAGCAAGAGACCCAGTACTTC	CASSLASEQETQYF
medium-sized	TRBV3-1	.	TRBJ2-2	TGTGCCAGCAGCCGGGGGGTCGGGGGTTTTAACACCGGGGAGCTGTTTTTT	CASSRGVGGFNTGELFF
many	TRBV3-1	.	TRBJ2-7	TGTGCCAGCAGTCGATCCGGGGGAATCTACGAGCAGTACTTC	CASSRSGGIYEQYF